Following are 7 T cell receptor beta chains from one sample sequenced in a study of radiotherapy plus CTLA-4 blockade in lung cancer (dated by TCRdb to between 2018 and 2020). To prepare the library, the immunoSEQ multiplex PCR assay was applied. TCRdb provides this immuneACCESS table in a form limited to in-frame rearrangements. Some clones are lacking; in checked studies, under half of them reflect an unresolved V gene, and why the rest are absent is not known. The sample data list 50,000 to 65,000 clones, and approximately 80% of these were observed just once. Of the sample, around 2.4% falls within the top ten clones. Sample: peripheral blood, taken from a patient treated with radiotherapy plus ipilimumab. The receptors here all came from a human donor with non-small cell lung cancer whose response to radiotherapy plus ipilimumab could not be evaluated.

V usage is TRBV15 and J usage is TRBJ2-3; 7 bases match TRBD2. J gave up 0 bases and V 5 bases, and 8 bases lay outside the gene matches. The V gene's germline CDR1 is LNHNV and CDR2 YYDKDF (reference sequence). The CDR3 runs 16 residues. The CDR3 DNA sequence: TGTGCCACCAGCGATTGGCGGCGGGGGAGCACAGATACGCAGTATTTT. Its translation is CATSDWRRGSTDTQYF.

V and J are TRBV9 and TRBJ2-2; D perhaps matches TRBD1 (6 bases). The V gene lost 4 bases and the J gene lost 7 bases, with 14 bases spanning the gap. CDR3 length: 14 amino acids. Per the germline V gene, CDR1 is SGDLS and CDR2 is YYNGEE. As DNA, the CDR3 is TGTGCCAGCAGCCGCGACTTACAGGGCGGGGAGCTGTTTTTT. Amino acid sequence: CASSRDLQGGELFF.

This chain links TRBV15 with TRBJ2-1, with 9 nucleotides matching TRBD1. CDR3 length: 15 residues. Losses at the gene ends were 3 bases for V and 7 bases for J; bases not matched to a gene: 7. Per germline, CDR1 LNHNV and CDR2 YYDKDF (reference sequence). The CDR3 region is CATSRATGGMNEQFF. CDR3 sequence (DNA): TGTGCCACCAGCAGGGCGACAGGGGGTATGAATGAGCAGTTCTTC.

The chain couples TRBV19 to TRBJ1-2; unclear D gene. There are 13 residues in the CDR3. CDR1 is LNHDA, CDR2 SQIVND, per germline (reference sequence). Trimming stripped 5 bases from V and 6 bases from J, with 13 bases between. The CDR3 nucleotides are TGTGCCAGTAGTCCTAGGTCTTTTGATGGCTACACCTTC. Encoded protein: CASSPRSFDGYTF. Looking up the rest from reference TRBV19 and TRBJ1-2 gives the full variable domain: DGGITQSPKYLFRKEGQNVTLSCEQNLNHDAMYWYRQDPGQGLRLIYYSQIVNDFQKGDIAEGYSVSREKKESFPLTVTSAQKNPTAFYLCASSPRSFDGYTFGSGTRLTVV.

CDR3 sequence (DNA): TGTGCCAGCAGCCTCCAGCGGGGTGGGATGTTCTTC. Translating it yields CASSLQRGGMFF. The V call is TRBV16, the J call TRBJ2-1; 7 bases map to TRBD2. The trim removed 4 bases at V and 15 bases at J, leaving 9 bases unmatched. This CDR3 is built from 12 residues. Germline assignment: CDR1 KGHSY and CDR2 FQNENV.

V and J are TRBV7-8 and TRBJ1-1; possibly TRBD1 for D (5 bases). This CDR3 has 15 amino acids. The V gene lost 2 bases and the J gene lost 0 bases, with 10 bases spanning the gap. Per germline, CDR1 SGHVS and CDR2 FQNEAQ. The CDR3, as DNA: TGTGCCAGCAGCTTATCTGACAGAATGAACACTGAAGCTTTCTTT. Translating gives CASSLSDRMNTEAFF.

J is TRBJ2-7 and V is TRBV27, with TRBD1 identical over 7 bases. Germline CDR1 reads MNHEY; CDR2 reads SMNVEV (reference sequence). The ends lost 6 bases at V and 4 bases at J; junction bases unmatched: 3. The CDR3 consists of 12 residues. The CDR3 DNA sequence: TGTGCCAGCAGCAACAGGGGTTACGAGCAGTACTTC. The encoded protein is CASSNRGYEQYF.